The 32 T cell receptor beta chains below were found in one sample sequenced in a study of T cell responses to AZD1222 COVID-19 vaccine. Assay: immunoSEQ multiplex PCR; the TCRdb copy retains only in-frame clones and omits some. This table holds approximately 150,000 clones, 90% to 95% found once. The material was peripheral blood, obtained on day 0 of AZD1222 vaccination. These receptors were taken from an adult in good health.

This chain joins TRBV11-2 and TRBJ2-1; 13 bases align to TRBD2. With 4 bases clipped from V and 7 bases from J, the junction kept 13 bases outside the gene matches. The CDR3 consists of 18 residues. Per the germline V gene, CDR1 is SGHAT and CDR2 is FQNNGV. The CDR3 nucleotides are TGTGCCAGCAGCTCTCTCCGGGAACTAGCGGGGGGGGTTAATGAGCAGTTCTTC. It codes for CASSSLRELAGGVNEQFF.

This CDR3 reads CASNTPGTGGNEYF. The CDR3 DNA follows: TGTGCCAGCAACACACCCGGGACAGGGGGCAACGAGTACTTC. The genes are TRBV7-8 and TRBJ2-7; 12 nucleotides agree with TRBD1. This CDR3 has 14 amino acids. With V trimmed by 7 bases and J by 11 bases, 12 bases remained unmatched. Germline CDR1 SGHVS, CDR2 FQNEAQ.

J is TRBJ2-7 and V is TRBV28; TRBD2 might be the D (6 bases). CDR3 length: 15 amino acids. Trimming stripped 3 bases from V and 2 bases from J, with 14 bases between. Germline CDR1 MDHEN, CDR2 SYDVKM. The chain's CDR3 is CASSFARAGTYEQYF. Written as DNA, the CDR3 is TGTGCCAGCAGTTTTGCGCGGGCGGGAACCTACGAGCAGTACTTC.

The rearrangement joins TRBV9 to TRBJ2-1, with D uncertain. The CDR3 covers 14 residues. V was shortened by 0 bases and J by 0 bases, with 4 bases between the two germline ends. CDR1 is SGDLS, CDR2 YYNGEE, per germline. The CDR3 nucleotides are TGTGCCAGCAGCGTAGGGCTCTCCTACAATGAGCAGTTCTTC. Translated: CASSVGLSYNEQFF.

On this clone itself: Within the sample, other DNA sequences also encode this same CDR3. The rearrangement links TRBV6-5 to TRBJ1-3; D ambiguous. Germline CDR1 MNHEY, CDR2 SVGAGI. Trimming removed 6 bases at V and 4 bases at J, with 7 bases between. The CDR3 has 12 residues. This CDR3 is CASSPSGNTIYF. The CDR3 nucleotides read TGTGCCAGCAGCCCGTCGGGAAACACCATATATTTT.

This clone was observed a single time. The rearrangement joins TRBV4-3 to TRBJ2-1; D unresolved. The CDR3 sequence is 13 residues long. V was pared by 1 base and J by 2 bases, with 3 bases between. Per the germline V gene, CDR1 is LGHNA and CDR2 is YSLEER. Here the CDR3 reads CASSQGPYNEQFF. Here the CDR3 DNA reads TGCGCCAGCAGCCAAGGCCCCTACAATGAGCAGTTCTTC.

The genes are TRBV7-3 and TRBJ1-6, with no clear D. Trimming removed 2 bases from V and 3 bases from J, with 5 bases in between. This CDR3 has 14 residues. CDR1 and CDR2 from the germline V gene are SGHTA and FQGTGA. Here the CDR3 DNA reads TGTGCCAGCAGCTTAGGAGGCTATAATTCACCCCTCCACTTT. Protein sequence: CASSLGGYNSPLHF.

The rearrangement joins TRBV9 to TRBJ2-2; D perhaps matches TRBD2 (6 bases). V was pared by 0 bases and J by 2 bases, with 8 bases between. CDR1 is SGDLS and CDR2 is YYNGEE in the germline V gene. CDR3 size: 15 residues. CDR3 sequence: CASSVGGTNTGELFF. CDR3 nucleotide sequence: TGTGCCAGCAGCGTAGGGGGGACTAACACCGGGGAGCTGTTTTTT.

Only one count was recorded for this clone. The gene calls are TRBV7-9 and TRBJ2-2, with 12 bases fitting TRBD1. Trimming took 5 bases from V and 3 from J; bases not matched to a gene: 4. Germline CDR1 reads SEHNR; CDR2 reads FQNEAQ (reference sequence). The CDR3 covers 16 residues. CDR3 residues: CASSPGQGADTGELFF. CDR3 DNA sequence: TGTGCCAGCAGCCCGGGACAGGGGGCAGACACCGGGGAGCTGTTTTTT.

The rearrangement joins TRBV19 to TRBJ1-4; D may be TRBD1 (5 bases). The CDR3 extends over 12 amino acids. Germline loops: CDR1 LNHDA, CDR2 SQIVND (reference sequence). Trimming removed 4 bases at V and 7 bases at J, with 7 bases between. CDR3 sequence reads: CASSSQGEKLFF. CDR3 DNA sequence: TGTGCCAGTAGTAGTCAGGGTGAAAAACTGTTTTTT.

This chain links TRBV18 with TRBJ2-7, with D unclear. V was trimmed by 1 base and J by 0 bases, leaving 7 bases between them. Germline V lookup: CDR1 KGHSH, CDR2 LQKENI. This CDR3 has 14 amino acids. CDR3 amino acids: CASSPLESSYEQYF. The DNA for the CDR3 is TGTGCCAGCTCACCACTGGAAAGCTCCTACGAGCAGTACTTC.

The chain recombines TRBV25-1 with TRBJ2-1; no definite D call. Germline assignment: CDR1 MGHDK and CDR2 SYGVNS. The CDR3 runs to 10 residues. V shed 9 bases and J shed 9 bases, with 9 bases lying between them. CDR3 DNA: TGTGCCAGTAAGTCATTTGAGCAGTTCTTC. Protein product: CASKSFEQFF.

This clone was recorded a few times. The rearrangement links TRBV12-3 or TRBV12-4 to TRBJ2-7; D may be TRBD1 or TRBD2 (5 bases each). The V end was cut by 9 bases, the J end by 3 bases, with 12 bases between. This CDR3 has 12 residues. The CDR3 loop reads CASGTEIYEQYF. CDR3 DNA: TGTGCCAGTGGGACCGAAATCTACGAGCAGTACTTC.

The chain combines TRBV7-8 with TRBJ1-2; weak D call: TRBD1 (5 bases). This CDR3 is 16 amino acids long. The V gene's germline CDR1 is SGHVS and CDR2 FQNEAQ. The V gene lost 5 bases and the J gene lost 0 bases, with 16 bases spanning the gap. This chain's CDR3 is CASSNSRTTTNYGYTF. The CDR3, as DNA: TGTGCCAGCAGCAACTCCAGGACAACGACTAACTATGGCTACACCTTC.

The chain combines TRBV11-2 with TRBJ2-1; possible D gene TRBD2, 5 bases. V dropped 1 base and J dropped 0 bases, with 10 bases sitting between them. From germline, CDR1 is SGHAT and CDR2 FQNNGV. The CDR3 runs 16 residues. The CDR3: CASSLGGPSSYNEQFF. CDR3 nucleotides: TGTGCCAGCAGCTTAGGAGGGCCCAGCTCCTACAATGAGCAGTTCTTC.

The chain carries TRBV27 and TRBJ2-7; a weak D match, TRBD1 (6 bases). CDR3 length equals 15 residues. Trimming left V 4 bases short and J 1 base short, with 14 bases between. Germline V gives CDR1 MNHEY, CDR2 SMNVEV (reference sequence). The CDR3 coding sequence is TGTGCCAGCAGTTCTACAGGGTCGGGGTCCTACGAGCAGTACTTC. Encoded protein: CASSSTGSGSYEQYF.

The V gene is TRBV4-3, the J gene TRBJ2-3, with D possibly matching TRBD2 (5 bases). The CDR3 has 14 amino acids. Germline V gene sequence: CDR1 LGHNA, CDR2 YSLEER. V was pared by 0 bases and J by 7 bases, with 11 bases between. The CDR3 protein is CASSQDLASYTQYF. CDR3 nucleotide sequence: TGCGCCAGCAGCCAAGATTTAGCTAGCTATACGCAGTATTTT.

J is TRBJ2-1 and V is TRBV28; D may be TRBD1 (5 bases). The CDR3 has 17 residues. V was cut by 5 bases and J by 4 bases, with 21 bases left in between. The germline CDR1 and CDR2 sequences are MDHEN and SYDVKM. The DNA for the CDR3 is TGTGCCAGCAGTGTGACCTTAATAGGGGCCTTTTACAATGAGCAGTTCTTC. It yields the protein CASSVTLIGAFYNEQFF.

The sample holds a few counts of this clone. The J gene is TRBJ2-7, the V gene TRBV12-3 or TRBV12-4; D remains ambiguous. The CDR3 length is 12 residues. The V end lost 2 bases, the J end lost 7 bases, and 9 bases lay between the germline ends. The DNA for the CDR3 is TGTGCCAGCAGTTTACAGGTGGGAGAGCAGTACTTC. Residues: CASSLQVGEQYF.

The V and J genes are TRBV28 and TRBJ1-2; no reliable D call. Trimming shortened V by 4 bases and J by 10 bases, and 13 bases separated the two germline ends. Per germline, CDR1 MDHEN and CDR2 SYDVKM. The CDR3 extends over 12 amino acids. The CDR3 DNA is TGTGCCAGCAGTTCTGGACTTAGGGACTACACCTTC. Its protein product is CASSSGLRDYTF.

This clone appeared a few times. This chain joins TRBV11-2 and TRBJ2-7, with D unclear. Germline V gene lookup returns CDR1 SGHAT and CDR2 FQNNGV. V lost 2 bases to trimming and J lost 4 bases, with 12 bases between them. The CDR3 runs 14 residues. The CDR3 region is CASSLTGRRYEQYF. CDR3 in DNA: TGTGCCAGCAGCTTAACGGGCCGCCGATACGAGCAGTACTTC. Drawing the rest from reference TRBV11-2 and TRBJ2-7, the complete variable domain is EAGVAQSPRYKIIEKRQSVAFWCNPISGHATLYWYQQILGQGPKLLIQFQNNGVVDDSQLPKDRFSAERLKGVDSTLKIQPAKLEDSAVYLCASSLTGRRYEQYFGPGTRLTVT.

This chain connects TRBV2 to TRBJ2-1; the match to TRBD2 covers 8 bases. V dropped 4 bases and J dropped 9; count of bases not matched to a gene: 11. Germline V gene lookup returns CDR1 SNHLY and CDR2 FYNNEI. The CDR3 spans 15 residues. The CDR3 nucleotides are TGTGCCAGCAGTGGACTAGCGAACAGGTTCGGTGAGCAGTTCTTC. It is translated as CASSGLANRFGEQFF. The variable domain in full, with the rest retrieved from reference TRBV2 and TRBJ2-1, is EPEVTQTPSHQVTQMGQEVILRCVPISNHLYFYWYRQILGQKVEFLVSFYNNEISEKSEIFDDQFSVERPDGSNFTLKIRSTKLEDSAMYFCASSGLANRFGEQFFGPGTRLTVL.

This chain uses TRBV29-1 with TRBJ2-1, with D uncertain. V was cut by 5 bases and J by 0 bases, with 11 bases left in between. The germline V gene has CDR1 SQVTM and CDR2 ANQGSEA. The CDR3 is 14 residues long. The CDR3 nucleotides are TGCAGCGTTCTGCCCCAGAGCTCCTACAATGAGCAGTTCTTC. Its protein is CSVLPQSSYNEQFF.

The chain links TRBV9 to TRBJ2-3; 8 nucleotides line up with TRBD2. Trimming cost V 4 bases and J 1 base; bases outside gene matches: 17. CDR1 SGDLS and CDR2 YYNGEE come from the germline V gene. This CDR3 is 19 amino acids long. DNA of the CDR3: TGTGCCAGCAGCTTAGGAAATAGCGGGGCGTACAGCGGCACAGATACGCAGTATTTT. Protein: CASSLGNSGAYSGTDTQYF.

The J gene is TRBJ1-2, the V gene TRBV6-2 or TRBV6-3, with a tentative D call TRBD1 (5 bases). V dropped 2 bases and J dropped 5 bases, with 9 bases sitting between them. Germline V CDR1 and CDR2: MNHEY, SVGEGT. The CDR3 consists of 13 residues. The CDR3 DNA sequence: TGTGCCAGCAGTTACGCGCCAGGGTATGGCTACACCTTC. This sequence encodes CASSYAPGYGYTF.

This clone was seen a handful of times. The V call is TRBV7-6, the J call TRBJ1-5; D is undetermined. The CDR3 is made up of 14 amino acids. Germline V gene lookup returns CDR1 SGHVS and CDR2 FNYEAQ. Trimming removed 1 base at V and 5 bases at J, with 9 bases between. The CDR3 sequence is CASSLGGWDQPQHF. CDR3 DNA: TGTGCCAGCAGCTTAGGGGGATGGGATCAGCCCCAGCATTTT.

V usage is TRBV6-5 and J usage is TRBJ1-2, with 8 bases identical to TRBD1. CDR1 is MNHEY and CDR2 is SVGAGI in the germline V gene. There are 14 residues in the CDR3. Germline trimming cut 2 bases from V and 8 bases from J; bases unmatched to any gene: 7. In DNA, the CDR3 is TGTGCCAGCAGTTACCCCCGGACAGGGAGCGGCTACACCTTC. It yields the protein CASSYPRTGSGYTF.

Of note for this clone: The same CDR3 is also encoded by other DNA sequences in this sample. The CDR3 loop is CASSFGDNEQFF. CDR3 bases: TGTGCCAGCAGTTTTGGGGACAATGAGCAGTTCTTC. This rearrangement joins TRBV12-3 or TRBV12-4 to TRBJ2-1; D ambiguous. The CDR3 has 12 residues. The ends were cut back, 3 bases at V and 5 bases at J, with 5 bases in the middle.

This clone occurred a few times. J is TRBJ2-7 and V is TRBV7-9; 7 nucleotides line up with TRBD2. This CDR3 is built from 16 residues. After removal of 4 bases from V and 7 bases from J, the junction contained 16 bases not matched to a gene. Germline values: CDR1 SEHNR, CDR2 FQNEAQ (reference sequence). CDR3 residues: CASSSSGGGRAAEQYF. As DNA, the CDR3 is TGTGCCAGCAGCTCCTCCGGGGGAGGGAGGGCGGCGGAGCAGTACTTC.

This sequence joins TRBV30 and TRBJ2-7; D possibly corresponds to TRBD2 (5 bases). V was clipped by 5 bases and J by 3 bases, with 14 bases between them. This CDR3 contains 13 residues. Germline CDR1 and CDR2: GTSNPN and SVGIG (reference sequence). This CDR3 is CAWGRGPNYEQYF. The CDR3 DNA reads TGTGCCTGGGGCCGCGGGCCAAACTACGAGCAGTACTTC.

The DNA for the CDR3 is TGTGCCAGTAGTTCCGGAGGCCTACTAGCGGGGACGTACGAGCAGTACTTC. Translating gives CASSSGGLLAGTYEQYF. This chain links TRBV19 with TRBJ2-7, with 10 bases aligning to TRBD2. The CDR3 sequence is 17 residues long. Per germline, CDR1 LNHDA and CDR2 SQIVND (reference sequence). V was clipped by 5 bases and J by 4 bases; unmatched bases: 14.

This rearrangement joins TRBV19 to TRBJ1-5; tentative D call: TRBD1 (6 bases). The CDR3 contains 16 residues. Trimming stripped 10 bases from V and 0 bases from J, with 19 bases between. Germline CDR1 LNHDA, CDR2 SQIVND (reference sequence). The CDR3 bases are TGTGCCACCCTCGGGGGCACGGGTTATAGCAATCAGCCCCAGCATTTT. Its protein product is CATLGGTGYSNQPQHF.